This TCR beta chain is drawn from a study of CD8 T cells in ankylosing spondylitis. TCRdb called the 5' RACE reads again in MiXCR, with one record for every CDR3 protein. Of approximately 500,000 distinct CDR3 sequences in the sample, about 13% were seen once. Overall study results and limits: One TCR beta motif, made up of under ten highly homologous variants, appeared characteristic of ankylosing spondylitis blood.

This CDR3 is 14 amino acids long. Germline V gene sequence: CDR1 DFQATT, CDR2 SNEGSKA (reference sequence). V trimming: 3 bases; J trimming: 5 bases; junction bases outside the gene matches: 7. This clonotype was recorded a few times. The antigen is not known. The receptor's source is a male donor with ankylosing spondylitis. The rearrangement uses TRBV20-1 and TRBJ2-3, with 8 bases fitting TRBD2. The sequenced sample was blood, either unsorted or a sorted T cell fraction (not recorded which). The CDR3 nucleotides are TGCAGTGCTAGGCCCTTAGCGGGAATAGATACGCAGTATTTT. Protein product: CSARPLAGIDTQYF.